This entry lists 21 T cell receptor beta chains sequenced from one sample in a study of T cell changes during pregnancy in multiple sclerosis. The protocol was immunoSEQ multiplex PCR, while the TCRdb copy is restricted to in-frame clones and leaves out a portion. The table shows about 43,000 clones, with approximately 91% occurring only once. Sequencing was carried out using PBMCs (not recorded whether the cells were cultured). The receptors come from a female donor with multiple sclerosis, enrolled in a pregnancy study.

V is TRBV4-2 and J is TRBJ2-7; a weak D match, TRBD2 (6 bases). The CDR3 has 13 residues. Germline CDR1 reads LGHNA; CDR2 reads YNFKEQ. V was trimmed by 0 bases and J by 10 bases, leaving 13 bases between them. The CDR3 nucleotides read TGTGCCAGCAGCCAAGATCAGGAGACTAGTCAGTACTTC. Its translation: CASSQDQETSQYF.

The chain joins TRBV7-2 to TRBJ2-5, with 10 bases lining up with TRBD2. V shed 1 base and J 4 bases; nucleotides not matched to a gene: 9. Germline V gene lookup returns CDR1 SGHTA and CDR2 FQGNSA. CDR3 length: 17 residues. CDR3 region: CASSLGGTSVEVETQYF. The CDR3 DNA reads TGTGCCAGCAGCTTAGGTGGGACTAGCGTGGAGGTAGAGACCCAGTACTTC.

This clone has a single count. The chain joins TRBV27 to TRBJ2-5; 8 bases line up with TRBD1. CDR3 length equals 15 residues. Germline CDR1 MNHEY, CDR2 SMNVEV (reference sequence). The V gene end was trimmed by 0 bases and the J gene end by 1 base; junction bases not matched to a gene: 1. In DNA form, the CDR3 reads TGTGCCAGCAGTTTATCTGGACAGGGCCAAGAGACCCAGTACTTC. Its translation is CASSLSGQGQETQYF.

The chain combines TRBV4-2 with TRBJ1-1, with D unclear. The V and J ends lost 0 bases and 9 bases respectively, with 5 bases between them. Germline CDR1 and CDR2: LGHNA and YNFKEQ. There are 11 residues in the CDR3. The CDR3 DNA reads TGTGCCAGCAGCCAAGATCTACAAGCTTTCTTT. It encodes CASSQDLQAFF.

This chain links TRBV27 with TRBJ1-1; 7 bases agree with TRBD1. Per the germline V gene, CDR1 is MNHEY and CDR2 is SMNVEV (reference sequence). This CDR3 has 15 amino acids. With 5 bases clipped from V and 0 bases from J, the junction kept 6 bases outside the gene matches. Here the CDR3 DNA reads TGTGCCAGCAGTCCAGGGGGGGCGATGAACACTGAAGCTTTCTTT. Its translation is CASSPGGAMNTEAFF.

The chain employs TRBV15 and TRBJ1-1; TRBD1 matches at 7 bases. The CDR3 extends over 16 amino acids. V was clipped by 3 bases and J by 2 bases; unmatched bases: 9. Germline V gene lookup returns CDR1 LNHNV and CDR2 YYDKDF (reference sequence). The DNA of the CDR3 is TGTGCCACCAGCAGGGGGGGCAGGGGGTATAACACTGAAGCTTTCTTT. This encodes CATSRGGRGYNTEAFF.

This clone was seen a few times. This chain joins TRBV7-9 and TRBJ1-4; 11 positions match TRBD1. V dropped 4 bases and J dropped 4; count of bases not matched to a gene: 2. Germline lookup yields CDR1 SEHNR and CDR2 FQNEAQ (reference sequence). The CDR3 runs 15 residues. CDR3 nucleotide sequence: TGTGCCAGCAGCTCCGGGACAGGGGGTAATGAAAAACTGTTTTTT. This sequence encodes CASSSGTGGNEKLFF.

This chain connects TRBV19 to TRBJ2-3, with no clear D. The CDR3 spans 14 residues. Germline CDR1 is LNHDA and CDR2 is SQIVND (reference sequence). V dropped 1 base and J dropped 2 bases, with 7 bases sitting between them. The CDR3 DNA reads TGTGCCAGTAGTATAGCGTCGGACACAGATACGCAGTATTTT. Its translation is CASSIASDTDTQYF.

The genes are TRBV7-2 and TRBJ2-3, with D possibly matching TRBD2 (6 bases). Germline CDR1 and CDR2: SGHTA and FQGNSA. Trimming removed 4 bases at V and 6 bases at J, with 17 bases between. The CDR3 totals 15 residues. CDR3 residues: CASSSPWDSPDTQYF. CDR3 DNA sequence: TGTGCCAGCAGCTCCCCCTGGGACTCTCCGGATACGCAGTATTTT.

This clone was detected once. V usage is TRBV14 and J usage is TRBJ2-7, with 9 bases fitting TRBD1. This CDR3 is built from 15 residues. V lost 2 bases to trimming and J lost 5 bases; unmatched junction nucleotides: 7. The V gene's germline CDR1 is SGHDN and CDR2 FVKESK. The DNA for the CDR3 is TGTGCCAGCAGCCAACTAACACAGGGGGCAAACGAGCAGTACTTC. Its translation: CASSQLTQGANEQYF.

The J gene is TRBJ2-7, the V gene TRBV11-2, with D maybe TRBD2 (6 bases). Trimming pared 3 bases from V and 4 bases from J, leaving 10 bases between. CDR3 length: 13 residues. Germline-derived CDR1 and CDR2 are SGHAT and FQNNGV. CDR3 amino acids: CASSLSGFYEQYF. In DNA form, the CDR3 reads TGTGCCAGCAGCTTGAGCGGGTTTTACGAGCAGTACTTC.

In this sample, this clone turned up a few times. The chain combines TRBV5-1 with TRBJ1-2, with TRBD1 identical over 7 bases. Trimming cost V 4 bases and J 8 bases; bases outside gene matches: 14. The CDR3 has 15 amino acids. CDR1 SGHRS and CDR2 YFSETQ come from the germline V gene. DNA of the CDR3: TGCGCCAGCAGCATCCCGGGACAGATGATCGGCGGCTACACCTTC. This codes for CASSIPGQMIGGYTF.

This clone has just a few counts. The rearrangement joins TRBV11-2 to TRBJ1-5; D is unresolved. V dropped 0 bases and J dropped 7 bases, with 7 bases sitting between them. Per the germline V gene, CDR1 is SGHAT and CDR2 is FQNNGV. CDR3 length equals 13 residues. CDR3 loop: CASSLDLRQPQHF. CDR3 nucleotide sequence: TGTGCCAGCAGCTTAGACCTTCGCCAGCCCCAGCATTTT. Combining the CDR3 with reference TRBV11-2 and TRBJ1-5 gives the whole variable domain EAGVAQSPRYKIIEKRQSVAFWCNPISGHATLYWYQQILGQGPKLLIQFQNNGVVDDSQLPKDRFSAERLKGVDSTLKIQPAKLEDSAVYLCASSLDLRQPQHFGDGTRLSIL.

This chain uses TRBV6-5 with TRBJ2-5; D remains ambiguous. In germline, CDR1 is MNHEY, CDR2 SVGAGI. This CDR3 is 14 amino acids long. Trimming removed 5 bases from V and 4 bases from J, with 14 bases in between. CDR3 residues: CASSPTSPGETQYF. The CDR3 DNA sequence: TGTGCCAGCAGTCCGACATCCCCGGGAGAGACCCAGTACTTC.

J is TRBJ2-1 and V is TRBV7-7; 15 positions agree with TRBD2. Germline CDR1 reads SSHAT; CDR2 reads FNYEAQ (reference sequence). The CDR3 is 16 amino acids. J lost 7 bases, V lost 6 bases, and 7 bases had no gene match. CDR3 protein: CASSAGLAGGLNEQFF. Written as DNA, the CDR3 is TGTGCCAGCAGTGCAGGACTAGCGGGGGGGTTGAATGAGCAGTTCTTC.

This chain connects TRBV19 to TRBJ2-6, with 7 positions matching TRBD2. This CDR3 region has 17 residues. Per germline, CDR1 LNHDA and CDR2 SQIVND (reference sequence). J gave up 2 bases and V 7 bases, and 11 bases lay outside the gene matches. The CDR3 coding sequence is TGTGCCAGTACCTCGGGACGGGGGGTAGCTGGGGCCAACGTCCTGACTTTC. Translation: CASTSGRGVAGANVLTF.

The chain uses TRBV10-2 and TRBJ1-2; D uncertain. This CDR3 region has 13 residues. Trimming stripped 8 bases from V and 7 bases from J, with 17 bases between. CDR1 is WSHSY, CDR2 SAAADI, per germline. The CDR3: CASRNRTNGGYTF. The CDR3 region has the DNA TGCGCCAGCCGAAACCGAACTAATGGTGGCTACACCTTC.

The CDR3 sequence: CASSSGQAKDNEQFF. CDR3 in DNA: TGCGCCAGCTCTTCGGGACAGGCCAAGGACAATGAGCAGTTCTTC. The rearrangement uses TRBV10-1 and TRBJ2-1; 8 nucleotides line up with TRBD1. V was pared by 8 bases and J by 5 bases, with 11 bases of the junction left unmatched. Looked up from germline, CDR1 is WNHNN and CDR2 is SYGVQD (reference sequence). CDR3 length equals 15 residues.

The gene calls are TRBV7-9 and TRBJ2-7, with D unclear. Trimming stripped 5 bases from V and 3 bases from J, with 5 bases between. Germline V gene data show CDR1 as SEHNR and CDR2 as FQNEAQ (reference sequence). The CDR3 is 11 residues long. CDR3 in amino acids: CASSDVYEQYF. In DNA, the CDR3 is TGTGCCAGCAGCGACGTCTACGAGCAGTACTTC.

The rearrangement links TRBV29-1 to TRBJ2-1; D not certain. The V and J ends lost 4 bases and 4 bases respectively, with 11 bases between them. Germline assignment: CDR1 SQVTM and CDR2 ANQGSEA. The CDR3 is 13 residues long. CDR3 sequence (DNA): TGCAGCGTTGTTGTATCGCTGTACAATGAGCAGTTCTTC. The encoded protein is CSVVVSLYNEQFF.

This clone has a single count. The gene calls are TRBV18 and TRBJ1-5; possibly TRBD1 for D (6 bases). V lost 4 bases to trimming and J lost 2 bases, with 9 bases between them. The CDR3 covers 14 residues. CDR1 and CDR2 from the germline V gene are KGHSH and LQKENI. DNA for the CDR3: TGTGCCAGCTCACGCAGGGGTGGCAATCAGCCCCAGCATTTT. Its protein is CASSRRGGNQPQHF.